The TCR beta chain under discussion was sequenced for a study of shared clonotypes between healthy human individuals. Study results and limitations: Tissues were not sampled, only blood, and their repertoires likely differ. Larger estimated richness was generally seen in naive subsets than in memory subsets.

The donors were all Caucasian adults (living in Nashville, Tennessee). Subsets obtained from CD4+ cells comprised CD45RA+ naive and CD45RA-negative memory cells. In the case of this clone: What it binds is unknown.

This CDR3 region has 14 residues. Germline V gene lookup returns CDR1 MDHEN and CDR2 SYDVKM. V dropped 2 bases and J dropped 4 bases, with 10 bases sitting between them. Measured with immunoSEQ multiplex PCR; TCRdb has only the in-frame clones, and not every one. Here the sample spans 2.3 million or so clones, approximately 95% being singletons. The origin of this receptor is a man aged 18 to 35 in good health. Some clones in this sample may be carry-over from other donors' samples. Sequenced material: naive CD4+ T cells from PBMCs. The subset is: CD45RA+ positively selected. The gene calls are TRBV28 and TRBJ2-3; D might be TRBD1 or TRBD2, each matching 5 bases. The chain's CDR3 is CASSLGGLSDTQYF. The CDR3 DNA reads as TGTGCCAGCAGTTTAGGGGGTTTATCAGATACGCAGTATTTT.